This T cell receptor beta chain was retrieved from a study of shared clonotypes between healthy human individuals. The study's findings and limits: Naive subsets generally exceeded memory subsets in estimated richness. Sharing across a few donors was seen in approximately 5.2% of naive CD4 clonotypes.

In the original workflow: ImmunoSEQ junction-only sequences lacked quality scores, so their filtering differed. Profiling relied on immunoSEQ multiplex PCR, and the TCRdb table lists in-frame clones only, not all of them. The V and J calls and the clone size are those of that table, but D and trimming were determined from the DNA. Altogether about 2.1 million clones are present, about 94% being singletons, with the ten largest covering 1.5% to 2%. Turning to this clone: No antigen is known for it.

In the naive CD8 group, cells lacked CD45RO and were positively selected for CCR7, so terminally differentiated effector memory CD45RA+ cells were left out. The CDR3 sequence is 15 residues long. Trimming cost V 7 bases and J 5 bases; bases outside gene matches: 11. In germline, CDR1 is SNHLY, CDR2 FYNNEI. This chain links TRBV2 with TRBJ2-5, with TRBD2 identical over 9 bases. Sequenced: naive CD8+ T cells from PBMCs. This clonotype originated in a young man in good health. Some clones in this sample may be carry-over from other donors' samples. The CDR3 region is CASTIMELAGETQYF. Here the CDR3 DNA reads TGTGCCAGCACCATTATGGAACTAGCGGGTGAGACCCAGTACTTC.